These 6 T cell receptor beta chains came from one sample sequenced in a study of cytomegalovirus exposure and HLA in healthy donors. Primers for the PCR totalled 60 Vbeta and 13 Jbeta. The table came from immunoSEQ multiplex PCR; TCRdb's copy has only in-frame clones and leaves some out. This sample yields about 190,000 clones, of which around 73% are seen a single time; approximately 2% belongs to the top ten. Sequencing was done on a sample of PBMCs. The receptors stem from a woman aged 25-40 years in good health and CMV-seropositive.

This rearrangement joins TRBV20-1 to TRBJ1-1; possibly TRBD1 for D (5 bases). The CDR3 covers 11 residues. Trimming removed 6 bases from V and 4 bases from J, with 9 bases in between. The germline gives CDR1 DFQATT, CDR2 SNEGSKA (reference sequence). The CDR3 loop is CSAKGFTEAFF. CDR3 nucleotide sequence: TGCAGTGCAAAGGGGTTCACTGAAGCTTTCTTT.

The chain combines TRBV7-9 with TRBJ2-3; 10 bases agree with TRBD1. The germline V gene has CDR1 SEHNR and CDR2 FQNEAQ (reference sequence). The CDR3 is made up of 15 amino acids. Trimming removed 5 bases from V and 6 bases from J; junction bases left unmatched: 8. CDR3 sequence: CASSPGTGVSDTQYF. The CDR3 DNA is TGTGCCAGCAGCCCCGGGACAGGGGTATCCGATACGCAGTATTTT. The variable domain in full, with the rest retrieved from reference TRBV7-9 and TRBJ2-3, is DTGVSQNPRHKITKRGQNVTFRCDPISEHNRLYWYRQTLGQGPEFLTYFQNEAQLEKSRLLSDRFSAERPKGSFSTLEIQRTEQGDSAMYLCASSPGTGVSDTQYFGPGTRLTVL.

The chain joins TRBV6-5 to TRBJ1-1; 10 nucleotides line up with TRBD1. The CDR3 length is 14 residues. Unmatched junction bases numbered 7, after V lost 8 bases and J lost 4 bases. The germline V gene has CDR1 MNHEY and CDR2 SVGAGI. The CDR3 loop is CASRRTGGPTEAFF. CDR3 sequence (DNA): TGTGCCAGCCGTCGGACAGGGGGGCCCACTGAAGCTTTCTTT.

This clone was counted a few times. The chain recombines TRBV6-1 with TRBJ2-7; no clear D gene. Germline lookup yields CDR1 MNHNS and CDR2 SASEGT. Trimming removed 6 bases at V and 3 bases at J, with 12 bases between. This CDR3 region has 13 residues. Written as DNA, the CDR3 is TGTGCCAGCAGCCAATCCGAGGACTACGAGCAGTACTTC. As protein: CASSQSEDYEQYF.

The V and J genes are TRBV19 and TRBJ1-3; D gene ambiguous. The CDR3 is made up of 22 amino acids. V dropped 0 bases and J dropped 4 bases, with 31 bases sitting between them. Looked up from germline, CDR1 is LNHDA and CDR2 is SQIVND (reference sequence). The CDR3 nucleotides are TGTGCCAGTAGTATAGATCTCGGTAGCTCTTATGACTGGAGAGGTTCAGGAAACACCATATATTTT. It is translated as CASSIDLGSSYDWRGSGNTIYF.

This sequence joins TRBV5-8 and TRBJ1-1, with D perhaps matching TRBD1 (6 bases). Trimming pared 4 bases from V and 5 bases from J, leaving 15 bases between. The CDR3 extends over 14 amino acids. Per germline, CDR1 SGHTS and CDR2 YDEGEE. Here the CDR3 DNA reads TGTGCCAGCAGCCTCTCACAGGGCCGGACTGAAGCTTTCTTT. Residues: CASSLSQGRTEAFF.